This TCR beta chain was found in a study of shared clonotypes between healthy human individuals. Study findings and constraints: Shared across a few donors were around 5% of the naive CD4 clonotypes. The low donor count limited represented genetic and exposure-history diversity.

A note on this clone: Its target is not known.

The ends were cut back, 7 bases at V and 6 bases at J, with 10 bases in the middle. This CDR3 spans 11 amino acids. CDR1 SNHLY and CDR2 FYNNEI come from the germline V gene. The authors divided CD4+ cells into CD45RA+ naive and CD45RA-negative memory subsets. The method was immunoSEQ multiplex PCR; TCRdb's version includes in-frame clones alone and lacks a portion of them. The sample consists of millions of clones, about 92% of them appearing once. The specimen sequenced was naive CD4+ T cells sorted from blood. This sample's subset: CD45RA+ positively selected. The chain couples TRBV2 to TRBJ2-7; D call uncertain. The TCR was taken from a man aged 18 to 30 in good health. Written as DNA, the CDR3 is TGTGCCAGCACCCAATCCGCCGAGCAGTACTTC. Translation gives CASTQSAEQYF.